This T cell receptor (beta chain) was documented in a study of blood T cell repertoires in COVID-19. Study context: PBMCs, B-cell-depleted T cells, or T cells were the source of the cDNA or gDNA that made up the material.

Clones were sequenced by immunoSEQ multiplex PCR, and TCRdb holds only the in-frame ones, with some missing. The table includes around 300,000 clones, 75% to 95% detected once. Germline V gives CDR1 SGHTA, CDR2 FQGNSA. The length of the CDR3 is 16 residues. Trimming took off 1 base at V and 1 base at J, with 11 bases between the two ends. Sample: PBMCs or T cells enriched from blood (not recorded which). The chain combines TRBV7-2 with TRBJ1-5, with D possibly being TRBD1 (6 bases). This TCR was recovered from a woman in her 30s who had recovered from COVID-19. CDR3 bases: TGTGCCAGCAGCTTAGAGGGGACACCCAGCAATCAGCCCCAGCATTTT. The encoded protein is CASSLEGTPSNQPQHF.